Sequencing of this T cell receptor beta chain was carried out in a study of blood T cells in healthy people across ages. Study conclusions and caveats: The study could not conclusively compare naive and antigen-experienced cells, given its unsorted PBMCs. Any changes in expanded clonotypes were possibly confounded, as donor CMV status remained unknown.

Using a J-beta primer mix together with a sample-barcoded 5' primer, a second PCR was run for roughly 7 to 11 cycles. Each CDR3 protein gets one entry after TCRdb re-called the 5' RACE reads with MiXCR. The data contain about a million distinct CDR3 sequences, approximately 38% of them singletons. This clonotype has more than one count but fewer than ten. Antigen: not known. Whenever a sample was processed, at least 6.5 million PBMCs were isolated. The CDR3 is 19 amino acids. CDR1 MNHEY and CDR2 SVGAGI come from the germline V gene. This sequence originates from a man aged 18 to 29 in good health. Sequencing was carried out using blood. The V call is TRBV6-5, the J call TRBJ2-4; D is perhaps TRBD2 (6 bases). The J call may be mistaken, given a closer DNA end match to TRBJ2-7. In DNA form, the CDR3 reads TGTGCCAGCAGTTACTCAATATCGGGTGGAAATAGTTGGCGGGGCGAGCAGTACTTC. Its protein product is CASSYSISGGNSWRGEQYF.